These 3 T cell receptor beta chains were sequenced from one sample in a study of OX40 agonist ivuxolimab in advanced cancers. The assay was immunoSEQ multiplex PCR, and TCRdb's table has in-frame clones only and misses some. The sample contains fewer than 80,000 clones, less than 90% of which appear only once. Sample: CD4+ or CD8+ T cells sorted from blood, taken in a trial of the OX40 agonist ivuxolimab. These TCRs come from an adult with an advanced solid tumor such as melanoma, head and neck, liver or kidney cancer.

The V call is TRBV4-1, the J call TRBJ1-1, with a tentative D call TRBD1 (6 bases). The CDR3 consists of 14 residues. Germline CDR1 is MGHRA and CDR2 is YSYEKL. The V end lost 0 bases, the J end lost 4 bases, and 9 bases lay between the germline ends. CDR3 DNA: TGCGCCAGCAGCCAAGAACAGGGTTCCACTGAAGCTTTCTTT. Its protein is CASSQEQGSTEAFF.

The genes are TRBV2 and TRBJ1-5, with D unclear. CDR1 and CDR2 (germline): SNHLY, FYNNEI. V lost 6 bases, J lost 4 bases, and 19 bases lay in between. The CDR3 has 16 residues. The CDR3 DNA is TGTGCCAGCAGCGAAACCCGGGGTCCTCCTAATCAGCCCCAGCATTTT. Amino acids: CASSETRGPPNQPQHF.

J is TRBJ2-7 and V is TRBV6-6; D remains unclear. There are 13 residues in the CDR3. Trimming pared 2 bases from V and 3 bases from J, leaving 8 bases between. The germline V gene encodes CDR1 MNHNY and CDR2 SVGAGI (reference sequence). The DNA for the CDR3 is TGTGCCAGCAGTTACAATCCAGGCTACGAGCAGTACTTC. This codes for CASSYNPGYEQYF.